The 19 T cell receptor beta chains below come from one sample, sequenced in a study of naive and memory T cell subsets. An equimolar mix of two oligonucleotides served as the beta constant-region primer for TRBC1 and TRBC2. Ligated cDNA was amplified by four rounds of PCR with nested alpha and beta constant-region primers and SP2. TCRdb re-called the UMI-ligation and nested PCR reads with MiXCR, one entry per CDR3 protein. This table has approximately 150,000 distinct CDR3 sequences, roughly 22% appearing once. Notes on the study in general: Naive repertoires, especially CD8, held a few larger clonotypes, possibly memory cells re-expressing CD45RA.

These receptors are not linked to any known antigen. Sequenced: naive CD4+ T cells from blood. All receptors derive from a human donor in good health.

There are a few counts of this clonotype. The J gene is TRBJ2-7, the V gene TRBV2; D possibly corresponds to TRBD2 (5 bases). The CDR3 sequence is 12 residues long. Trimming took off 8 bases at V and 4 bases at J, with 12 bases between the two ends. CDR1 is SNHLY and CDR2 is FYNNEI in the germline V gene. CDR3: CASLKGGYEQYF. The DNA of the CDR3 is TGTGCCAGCCTCAAAGGAGGTTACGAGCAGTACTTC.

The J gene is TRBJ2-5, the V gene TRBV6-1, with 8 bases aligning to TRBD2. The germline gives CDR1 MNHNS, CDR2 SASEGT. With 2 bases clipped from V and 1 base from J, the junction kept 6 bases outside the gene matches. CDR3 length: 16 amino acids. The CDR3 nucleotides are TGTGCCAGCAGTGAACAGTCGGGACTAGGCCAAGAGACCCAGTACTTC. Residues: CASSEQSGLGQETQYF.

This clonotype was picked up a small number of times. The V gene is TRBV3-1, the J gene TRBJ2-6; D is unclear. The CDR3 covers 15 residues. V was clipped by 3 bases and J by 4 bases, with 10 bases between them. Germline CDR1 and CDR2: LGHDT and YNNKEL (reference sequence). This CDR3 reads CASSHVGSGANVLTF. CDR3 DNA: TGTGCCAGCAGCCACGTAGGCTCGGGGGCCAACGTCCTGACTTTC.

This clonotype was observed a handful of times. The CDR3 nucleotides are TGTGCCAGCAGTTACGGCCCGGGGAACACTGAAGCTTTCTTT. Encoded protein: CASSYGPGNTEAFF. The chain links TRBV6-6 to TRBJ1-1, with D uncertain. The V and J ends lost 2 bases and 1 base respectively, with 8 bases between them. The CDR3 is made up of 14 amino acids. Germline V lookup: CDR1 MNHNY, CDR2 SVGAGI (reference sequence).

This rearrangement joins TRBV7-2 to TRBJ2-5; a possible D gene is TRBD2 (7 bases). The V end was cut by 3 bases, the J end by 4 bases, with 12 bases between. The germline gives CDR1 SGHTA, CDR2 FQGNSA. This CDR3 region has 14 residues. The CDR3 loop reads CASSLAGAVETQYF. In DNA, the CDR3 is TGTGCCAGCAGCTTGGCGGGGGCCGTAGAGACCCAGTACTTC. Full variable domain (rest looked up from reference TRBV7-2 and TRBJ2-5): GAGVSQSPSNKVTEKGKDVELRCDPISGHTALYWYRQSLGQGLEFLIYFQGNSAPDKSGLPSDRFSAERTGGSVSTLTIQRTQQEDSAVYLCASSLAGAVETQYFGPGTRLLVL.

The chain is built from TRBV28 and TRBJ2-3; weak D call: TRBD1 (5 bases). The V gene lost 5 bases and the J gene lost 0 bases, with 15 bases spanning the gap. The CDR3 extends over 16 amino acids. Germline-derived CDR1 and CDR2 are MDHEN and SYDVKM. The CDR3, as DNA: TGTGCCAGCAGTCTTACAGGCACGGCTAGCACAGATACGCAGTATTTT. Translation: CASSLTGTASTDTQYF.

CDR3 nucleotides: TGTGCCAGCAGCTTGACGCAGGGTACCTCCACAACAGATACGCAGTATTTT. It is translated as CASSLTQGTSTTDTQYF. The chain joins TRBV5-4 to TRBJ2-3, with D maybe TRBD1 (5 bases). The V gene lost 1 base and the J gene lost 3 bases, with 18 bases spanning the gap. This CDR3 has 17 residues. Germline CDR1 reads SGHNT; CDR2 reads YYREEE (reference sequence).

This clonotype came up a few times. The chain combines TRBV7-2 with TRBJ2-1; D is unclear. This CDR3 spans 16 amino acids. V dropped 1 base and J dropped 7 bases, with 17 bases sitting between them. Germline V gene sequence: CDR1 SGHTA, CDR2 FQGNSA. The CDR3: CASSLGFAAVDNEQFF. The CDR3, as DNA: TGTGCCAGCAGCTTAGGATTCGCGGCAGTTGATAATGAGCAGTTCTTC. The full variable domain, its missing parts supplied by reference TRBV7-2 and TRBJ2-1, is GAGVSQSPSNKVTEKGKDVELRCDPISGHTALYWYRQSLGQGLEFLIYFQGNSAPDKSGLPSDRFSAERTGGSVSTLTIQRTQQEDSAVYLCASSLGFAAVDNEQFFGPGTRLTVL.

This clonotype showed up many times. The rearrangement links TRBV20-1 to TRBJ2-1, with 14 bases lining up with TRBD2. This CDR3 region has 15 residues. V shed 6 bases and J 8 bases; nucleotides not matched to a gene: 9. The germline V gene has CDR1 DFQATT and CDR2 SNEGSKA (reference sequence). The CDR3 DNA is TGCAGTGCCGCCGGGACTAGCGGGAGTTTCTATGAGCAGTTCTTC. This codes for CSAAGTSGSFYEQFF.

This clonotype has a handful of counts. As DNA, the CDR3 is TGTGCCAGCAGTTACGGCCAGGGGGCCTTCATACTGTGGGCTTTCTTT. Protein product: CASSYGQGAFILWAFF. The rearrangement uses TRBV6-5 and TRBJ1-1, with TRBD1 identical over 8 bases. The CDR3 spans 16 residues. Per the germline V gene, CDR1 is MNHEY and CDR2 is SVGAGI. After removal of 2 bases from V and 11 bases from J, the junction contained 16 bases not matched to a gene.

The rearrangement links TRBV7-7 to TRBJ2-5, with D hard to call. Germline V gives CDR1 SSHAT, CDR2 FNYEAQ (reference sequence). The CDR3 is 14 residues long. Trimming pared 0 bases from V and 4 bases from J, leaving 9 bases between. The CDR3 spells CASSLAGRSETQYF. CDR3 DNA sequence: TGTGCCAGCAGCTTAGCCGGCAGGTCAGAGACCCAGTACTTC.

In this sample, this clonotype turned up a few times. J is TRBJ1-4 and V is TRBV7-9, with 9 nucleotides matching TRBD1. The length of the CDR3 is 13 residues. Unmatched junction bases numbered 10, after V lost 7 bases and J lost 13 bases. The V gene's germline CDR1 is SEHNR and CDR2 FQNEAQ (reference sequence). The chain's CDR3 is CASTLGTGLALFF. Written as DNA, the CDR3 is TGTGCCAGCACCCTAGGGACAGGGTTGGCACTGTTTTTT.

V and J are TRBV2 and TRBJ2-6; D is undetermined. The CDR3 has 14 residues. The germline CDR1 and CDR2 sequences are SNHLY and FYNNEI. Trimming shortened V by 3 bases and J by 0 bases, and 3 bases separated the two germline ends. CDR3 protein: CASSDGSGANVLTF. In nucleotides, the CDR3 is TGTGCCAGCAGTGACGGCTCTGGGGCCAACGTCCTGACTTTC.

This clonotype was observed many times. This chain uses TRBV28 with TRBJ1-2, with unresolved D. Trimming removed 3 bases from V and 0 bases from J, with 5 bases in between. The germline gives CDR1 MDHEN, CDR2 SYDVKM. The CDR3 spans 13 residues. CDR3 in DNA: TGTGCCAGCAGTTTCCGTACTAACTATGGCTACACCTTC. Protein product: CASSFRTNYGYTF.

The CDR3: CSATGQGAGEQYF. In DNA form, the CDR3 reads TGCAGTGCTACAGGACAGGGGGCGGGGGAGCAGTACTTC. The chain is built from TRBV20-1 and TRBJ2-7, with TRBD1 matching 11 bases. V dropped 4 bases and J dropped 7; count of bases not matched to a gene: 6. This CDR3 comprises 13 residues. Germline CDR1 is DFQATT and CDR2 is SNEGSKA (reference sequence).

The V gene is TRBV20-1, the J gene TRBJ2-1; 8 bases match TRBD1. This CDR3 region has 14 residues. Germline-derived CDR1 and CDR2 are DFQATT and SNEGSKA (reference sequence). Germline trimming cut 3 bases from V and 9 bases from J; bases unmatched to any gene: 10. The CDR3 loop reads CSARSVDRAFEQFF. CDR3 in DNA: TGCAGTGCTAGGTCTGTGGACAGGGCTTTTGAGCAGTTCTTC.

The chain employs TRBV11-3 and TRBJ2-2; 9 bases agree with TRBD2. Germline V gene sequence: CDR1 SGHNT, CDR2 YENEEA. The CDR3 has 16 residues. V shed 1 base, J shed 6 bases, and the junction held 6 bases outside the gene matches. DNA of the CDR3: TGTGCCAGCAGCTTAGGGCTGCGCGGGAGGGCCGGGGAGCTGTTTTTT. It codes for CASSLGLRGRAGELFF.

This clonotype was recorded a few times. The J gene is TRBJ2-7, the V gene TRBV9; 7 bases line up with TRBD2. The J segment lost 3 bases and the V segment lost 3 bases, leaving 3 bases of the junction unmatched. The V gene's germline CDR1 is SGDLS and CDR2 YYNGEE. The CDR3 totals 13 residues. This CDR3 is CASSGGGGYEQYF. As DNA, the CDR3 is TGTGCCAGCAGCGGCGGCGGGGGCTACGAGCAGTACTTC.

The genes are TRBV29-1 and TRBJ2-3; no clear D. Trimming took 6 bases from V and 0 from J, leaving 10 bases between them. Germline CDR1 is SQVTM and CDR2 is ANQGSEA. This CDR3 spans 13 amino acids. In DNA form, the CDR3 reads TGCAGCGTGAAATGGGGTAGCACAGATACGCAGTATTTT. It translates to CSVKWGSTDTQYF.